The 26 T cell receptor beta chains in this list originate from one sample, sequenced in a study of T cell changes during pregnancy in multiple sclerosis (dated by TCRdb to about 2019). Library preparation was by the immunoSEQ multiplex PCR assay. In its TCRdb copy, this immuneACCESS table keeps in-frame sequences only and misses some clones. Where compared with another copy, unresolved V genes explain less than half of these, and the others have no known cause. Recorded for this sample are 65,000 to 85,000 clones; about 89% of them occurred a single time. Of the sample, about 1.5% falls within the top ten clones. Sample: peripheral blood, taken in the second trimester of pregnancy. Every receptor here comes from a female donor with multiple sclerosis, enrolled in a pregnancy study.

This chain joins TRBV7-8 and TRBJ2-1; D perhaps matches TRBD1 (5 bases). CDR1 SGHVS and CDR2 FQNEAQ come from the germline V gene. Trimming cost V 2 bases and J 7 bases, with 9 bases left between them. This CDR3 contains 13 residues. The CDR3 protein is CASSLSRANEQFF. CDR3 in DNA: TGTGCCAGCAGCTTATCCAGGGCTAATGAGCAGTTCTTC.

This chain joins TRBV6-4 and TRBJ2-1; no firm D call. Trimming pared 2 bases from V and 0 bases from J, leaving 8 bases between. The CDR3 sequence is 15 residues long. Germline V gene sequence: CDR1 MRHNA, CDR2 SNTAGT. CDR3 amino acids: CASSDNGGSYNEQFF. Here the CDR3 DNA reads TGTGCCAGCAGTGACAACGGCGGCTCCTACAATGAGCAGTTCTTC.

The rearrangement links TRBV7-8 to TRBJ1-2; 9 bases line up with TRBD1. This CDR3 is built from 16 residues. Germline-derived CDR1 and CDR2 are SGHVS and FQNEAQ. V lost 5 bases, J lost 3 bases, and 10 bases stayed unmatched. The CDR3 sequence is CASSPGDRTGDYGYTF. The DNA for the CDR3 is TGTGCCAGCAGCCCGGGAGACAGGACAGGGGACTATGGCTACACCTTC.

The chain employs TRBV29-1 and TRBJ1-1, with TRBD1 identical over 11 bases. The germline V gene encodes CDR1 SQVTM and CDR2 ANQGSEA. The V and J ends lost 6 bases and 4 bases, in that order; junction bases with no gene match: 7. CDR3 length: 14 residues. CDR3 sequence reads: CSVRTGGKSTEAFF. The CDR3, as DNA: TGCAGCGTCCGGACAGGGGGCAAGAGCACTGAAGCTTTCTTT. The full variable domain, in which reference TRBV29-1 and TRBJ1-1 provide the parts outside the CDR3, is SAVISQKPSRDICQRGTSLTIQCQVDSQVTMMFWYRQQPGQSLTLIATANQGSEATYESGFVIDKFPISRPNLTFSTLTVSNMSPEDSSIYLCSVRTGGKSTEAFFGQGTRLTVV.

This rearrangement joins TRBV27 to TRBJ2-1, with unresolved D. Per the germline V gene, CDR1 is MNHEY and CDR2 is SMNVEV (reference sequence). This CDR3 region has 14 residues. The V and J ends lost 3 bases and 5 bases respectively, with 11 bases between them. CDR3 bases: TGTGCCAGCAGTTTTGTTCCCATCAACAATGAGCAGTTCTTC. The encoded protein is CASSFVPINNEQFF.

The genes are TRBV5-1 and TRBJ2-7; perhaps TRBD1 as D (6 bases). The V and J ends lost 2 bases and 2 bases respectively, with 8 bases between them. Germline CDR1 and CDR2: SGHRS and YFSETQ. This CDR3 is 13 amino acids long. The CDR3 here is CASSFWTAYEQYF. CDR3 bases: TGCGCCAGCAGCTTTTGGACAGCCTACGAGCAGTACTTC.

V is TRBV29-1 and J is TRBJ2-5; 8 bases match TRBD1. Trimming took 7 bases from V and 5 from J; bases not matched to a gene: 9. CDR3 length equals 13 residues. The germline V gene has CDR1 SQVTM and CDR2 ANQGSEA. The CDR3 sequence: CSDRGQVVETQYF. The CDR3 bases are TGCAGCGACCGGGGACAGGTCGTCGAGACCCAGTACTTC.

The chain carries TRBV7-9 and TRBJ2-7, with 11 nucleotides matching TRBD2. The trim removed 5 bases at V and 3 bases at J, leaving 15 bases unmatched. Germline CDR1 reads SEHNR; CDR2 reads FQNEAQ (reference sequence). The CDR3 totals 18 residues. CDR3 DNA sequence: TGTGCCAGCAGCCCGGACAGGGGTATACTAGCGGGGGACTACGAGCAGTACTTC. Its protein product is CASSPDRGILAGDYEQYF. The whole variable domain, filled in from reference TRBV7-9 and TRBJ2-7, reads DTGVSQNPRHKITKRGQNVTFRCDPISEHNRLYWYRQTLGQGPEFLTYFQNEAQLEKSRLLSDRFSAERPKGSFSTLEIQRTEQGDSAMYLCASSPDRGILAGDYEQYFGPGTRLTVT.

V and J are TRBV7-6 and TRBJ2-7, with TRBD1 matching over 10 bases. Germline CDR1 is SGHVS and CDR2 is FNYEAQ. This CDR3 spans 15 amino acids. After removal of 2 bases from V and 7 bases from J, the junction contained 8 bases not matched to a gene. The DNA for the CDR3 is TGTGCCAGCAGCTTATCCGGGACAGGGGTAGGAGAGCAGTACTTC. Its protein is CASSLSGTGVGEQYF.

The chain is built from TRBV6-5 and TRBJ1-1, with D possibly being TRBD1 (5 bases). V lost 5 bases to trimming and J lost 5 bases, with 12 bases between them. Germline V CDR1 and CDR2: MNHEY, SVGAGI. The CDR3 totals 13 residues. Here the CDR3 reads CASSPQALTEAFF. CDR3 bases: TGTGCCAGCAGTCCACAGGCATTAACTGAAGCTTTCTTT.

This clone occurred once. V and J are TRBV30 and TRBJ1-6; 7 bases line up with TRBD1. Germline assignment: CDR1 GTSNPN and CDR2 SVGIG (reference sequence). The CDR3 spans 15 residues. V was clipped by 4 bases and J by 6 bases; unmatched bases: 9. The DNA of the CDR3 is TGTGCCTGGACCGGGACAGTGACCCCTAATTCACCCCTCCACTTT. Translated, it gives CAWTGTVTPNSPLHF.

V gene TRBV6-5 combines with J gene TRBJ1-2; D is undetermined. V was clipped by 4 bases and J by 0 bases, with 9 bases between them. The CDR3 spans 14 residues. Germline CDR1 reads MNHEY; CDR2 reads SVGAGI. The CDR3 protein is CASSSGLSNYGYTF. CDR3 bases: TGTGCCAGCAGTTCGGGTCTCTCTAACTATGGCTACACCTTC.

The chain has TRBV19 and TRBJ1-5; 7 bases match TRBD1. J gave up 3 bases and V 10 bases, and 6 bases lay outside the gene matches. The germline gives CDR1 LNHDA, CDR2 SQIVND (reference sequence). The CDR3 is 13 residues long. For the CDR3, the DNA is TGTGCCACCAGGGGACAGAACAATCAGCCCCAGCATTTT. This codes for CATRGQNNQPQHF.

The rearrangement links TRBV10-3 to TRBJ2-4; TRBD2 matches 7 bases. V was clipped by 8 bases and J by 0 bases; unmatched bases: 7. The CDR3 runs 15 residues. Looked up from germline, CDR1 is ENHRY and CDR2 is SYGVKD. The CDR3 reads CAISAGAIAKNIQYF. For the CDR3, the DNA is TGTGCCATCTCGGCGGGAGCGATAGCCAAAAACATTCAGTACTTC.

CDR3 coding DNA: TGTGCCAGCAGCTTAGGGCGGGCCAATTTATACAATGAGCAGTTCTTC. It encodes CASSLGRANLYNEQFF. The chain employs TRBV7-9 and TRBJ2-1, with D maybe TRBD2 (5 bases). The V end was cut by 1 base, the J end by 4 bases, with 14 bases between. Looked up from germline, CDR1 is SEHNR and CDR2 is FQNEAQ (reference sequence). This CDR3 is 16 amino acids long.

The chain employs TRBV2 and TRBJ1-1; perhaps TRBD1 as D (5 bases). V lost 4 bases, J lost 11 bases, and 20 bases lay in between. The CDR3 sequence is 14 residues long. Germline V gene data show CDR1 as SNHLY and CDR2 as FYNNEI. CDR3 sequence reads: CASSVKVGGGVAFF. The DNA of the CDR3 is TGTGCCAGCAGTGTCAAGGTCGGGGGGGGAGTTGCTTTCTTT.

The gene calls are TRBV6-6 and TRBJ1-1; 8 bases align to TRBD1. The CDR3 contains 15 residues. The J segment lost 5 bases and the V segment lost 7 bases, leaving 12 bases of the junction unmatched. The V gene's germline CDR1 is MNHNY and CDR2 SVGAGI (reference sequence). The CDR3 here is CASNLRTGKGTEAFF. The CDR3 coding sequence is TGTGCCAGCAATCTTAGGACAGGGAAAGGGACTGAAGCTTTCTTT.

CDR3 in amino acids: CASSLHQGTAYNSPLHF. CDR3 coding DNA: TGTGCCAGCAGCCTCCATCAGGGGACGGCCTATAATTCACCCCTCCACTTT. V gene TRBV4-2 combines with J gene TRBJ1-6; D possibly corresponds to TRBD1 (6 bases). V shed 4 bases and J shed 2 bases, with 15 bases lying between them. The CDR3 extends over 17 amino acids. Germline lookup yields CDR1 LGHNA and CDR2 YNFKEQ.

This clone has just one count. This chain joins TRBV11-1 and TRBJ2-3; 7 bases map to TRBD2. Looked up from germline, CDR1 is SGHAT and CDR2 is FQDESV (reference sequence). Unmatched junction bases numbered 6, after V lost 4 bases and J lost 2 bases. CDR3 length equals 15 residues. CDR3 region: CASSSRGGTTDTQYF. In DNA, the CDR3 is TGTGCCAGCAGCTCCCGGGGAGGGACCACAGATACGCAGTATTTT.

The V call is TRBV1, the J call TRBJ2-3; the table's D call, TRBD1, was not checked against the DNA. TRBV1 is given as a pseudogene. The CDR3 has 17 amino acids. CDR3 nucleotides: TGCACCAGCAGCCACTCCCCCGGACAGGGGGGGACAGATACGCAGTATTTT. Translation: CTSSHSPGQGGTDTQYF.

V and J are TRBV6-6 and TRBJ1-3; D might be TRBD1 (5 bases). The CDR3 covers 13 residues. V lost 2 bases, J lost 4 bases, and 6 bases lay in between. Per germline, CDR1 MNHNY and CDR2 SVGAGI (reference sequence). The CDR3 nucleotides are TGTGCCAGCAGTTACGGGGGGGGAAACACCATATATTTT. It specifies CASSYGGGNTIYF.

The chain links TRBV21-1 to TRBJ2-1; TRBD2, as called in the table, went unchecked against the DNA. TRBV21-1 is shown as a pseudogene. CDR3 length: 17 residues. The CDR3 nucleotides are TGTGCCAGCGAGGGACTACCGGGAGTTGTAAAAGGCAATGAGCAGTTCTTC. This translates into CASEGLPGVVKGNEQFF.

The CDR3 nucleotides are TGCGCCAGCAGCCCCTCCCTCAGGACAGGAACGCGTTACGAGCAGTACTTC. Translation: CASSPSLRTGTRYEQYF. The J gene is TRBJ2-7, the V gene TRBV5-1, with TRBD1 matching over 7 bases. This CDR3 comprises 17 residues. CDR1 and CDR2 from the germline V gene are SGHRS and YFSETQ. Germline trimming cut 4 bases from V and 4 bases from J; bases unmatched to any gene: 17.

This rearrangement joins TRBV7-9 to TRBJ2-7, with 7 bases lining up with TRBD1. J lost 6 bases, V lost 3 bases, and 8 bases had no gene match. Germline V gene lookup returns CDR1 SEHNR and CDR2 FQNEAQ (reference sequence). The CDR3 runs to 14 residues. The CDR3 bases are TGTGCCAGCAGCTTTGGACAGGCCTGGGGCGAGCAGTACTTC. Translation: CASSFGQAWGEQYF.

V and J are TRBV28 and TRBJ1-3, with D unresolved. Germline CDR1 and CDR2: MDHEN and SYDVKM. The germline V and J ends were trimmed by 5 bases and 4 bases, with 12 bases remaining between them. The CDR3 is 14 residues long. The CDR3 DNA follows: TGTGCCAGCAGTCGACACCGGTCGGGAAACACCATATATTTT. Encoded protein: CASSRHRSGNTIYF.

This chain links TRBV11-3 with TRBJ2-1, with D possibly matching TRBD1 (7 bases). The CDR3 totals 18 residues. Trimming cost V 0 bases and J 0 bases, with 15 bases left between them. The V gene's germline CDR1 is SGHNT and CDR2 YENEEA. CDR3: CASSLDQGGSSSYNEQFF. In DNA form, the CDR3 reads TGTGCCAGCAGCTTAGATCAGGGGGGTTCGAGCTCCTACAATGAGCAGTTCTTC.